This T cell receptor (beta chain) came from a study of metastatic and nonmetastatic thyroid tumors. Patients had received no treatment of any kind before thyroid surgery. Authors' data handling: Construction of a distant-metastasis classifier for papillary thyroid cancer relied on CDR3 differences across clinicopathological groups. TCRdb called clones again from the PCR reads with MiXCR. What appears here as the V and J calls and clone size reflects TCRdb's work, not the paper's. This table holds roughly 28,000 clones, 25% to 30% found once. This clone came up many times. J gave up 7 bases and V 2 bases, and 8 bases lay outside the gene matches. Germline-derived CDR1 and CDR2 are MNHEY and SVGAGI. This CDR3 comprises 15 residues.

The origin of this receptor is a female donor with papillary thyroid cancer or a benign thyroid nodule (not recorded which). Some clones in this sample may be carry-over from other donors' samples. The chain recombines TRBV6-5 with TRBJ1-2; TRBD1 matches at 9 bases. Sequencing was done on a sample of blood. The CDR3 DNA reads TGTGCCAGCAGTTACGGTGGGACAGGGAAAGGTGGCTACACCTTC. This codes for CASSYGGTGKGGYTF.